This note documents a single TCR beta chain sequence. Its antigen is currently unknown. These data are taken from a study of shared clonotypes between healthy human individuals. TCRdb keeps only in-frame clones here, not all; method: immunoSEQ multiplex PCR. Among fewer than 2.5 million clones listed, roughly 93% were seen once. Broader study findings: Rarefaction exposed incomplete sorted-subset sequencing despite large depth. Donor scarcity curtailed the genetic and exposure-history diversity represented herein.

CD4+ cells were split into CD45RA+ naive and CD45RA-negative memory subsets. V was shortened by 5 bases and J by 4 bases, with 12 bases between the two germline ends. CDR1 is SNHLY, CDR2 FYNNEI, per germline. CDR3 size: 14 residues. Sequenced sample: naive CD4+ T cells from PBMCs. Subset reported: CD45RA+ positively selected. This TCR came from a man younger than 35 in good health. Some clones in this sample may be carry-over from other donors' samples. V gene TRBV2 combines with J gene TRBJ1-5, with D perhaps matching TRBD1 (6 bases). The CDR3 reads CASSLGTLNQPQHF. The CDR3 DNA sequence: TGTGCCAGCAGTCTCGGGACACTTAATCAGCCCCAGCATTTT.